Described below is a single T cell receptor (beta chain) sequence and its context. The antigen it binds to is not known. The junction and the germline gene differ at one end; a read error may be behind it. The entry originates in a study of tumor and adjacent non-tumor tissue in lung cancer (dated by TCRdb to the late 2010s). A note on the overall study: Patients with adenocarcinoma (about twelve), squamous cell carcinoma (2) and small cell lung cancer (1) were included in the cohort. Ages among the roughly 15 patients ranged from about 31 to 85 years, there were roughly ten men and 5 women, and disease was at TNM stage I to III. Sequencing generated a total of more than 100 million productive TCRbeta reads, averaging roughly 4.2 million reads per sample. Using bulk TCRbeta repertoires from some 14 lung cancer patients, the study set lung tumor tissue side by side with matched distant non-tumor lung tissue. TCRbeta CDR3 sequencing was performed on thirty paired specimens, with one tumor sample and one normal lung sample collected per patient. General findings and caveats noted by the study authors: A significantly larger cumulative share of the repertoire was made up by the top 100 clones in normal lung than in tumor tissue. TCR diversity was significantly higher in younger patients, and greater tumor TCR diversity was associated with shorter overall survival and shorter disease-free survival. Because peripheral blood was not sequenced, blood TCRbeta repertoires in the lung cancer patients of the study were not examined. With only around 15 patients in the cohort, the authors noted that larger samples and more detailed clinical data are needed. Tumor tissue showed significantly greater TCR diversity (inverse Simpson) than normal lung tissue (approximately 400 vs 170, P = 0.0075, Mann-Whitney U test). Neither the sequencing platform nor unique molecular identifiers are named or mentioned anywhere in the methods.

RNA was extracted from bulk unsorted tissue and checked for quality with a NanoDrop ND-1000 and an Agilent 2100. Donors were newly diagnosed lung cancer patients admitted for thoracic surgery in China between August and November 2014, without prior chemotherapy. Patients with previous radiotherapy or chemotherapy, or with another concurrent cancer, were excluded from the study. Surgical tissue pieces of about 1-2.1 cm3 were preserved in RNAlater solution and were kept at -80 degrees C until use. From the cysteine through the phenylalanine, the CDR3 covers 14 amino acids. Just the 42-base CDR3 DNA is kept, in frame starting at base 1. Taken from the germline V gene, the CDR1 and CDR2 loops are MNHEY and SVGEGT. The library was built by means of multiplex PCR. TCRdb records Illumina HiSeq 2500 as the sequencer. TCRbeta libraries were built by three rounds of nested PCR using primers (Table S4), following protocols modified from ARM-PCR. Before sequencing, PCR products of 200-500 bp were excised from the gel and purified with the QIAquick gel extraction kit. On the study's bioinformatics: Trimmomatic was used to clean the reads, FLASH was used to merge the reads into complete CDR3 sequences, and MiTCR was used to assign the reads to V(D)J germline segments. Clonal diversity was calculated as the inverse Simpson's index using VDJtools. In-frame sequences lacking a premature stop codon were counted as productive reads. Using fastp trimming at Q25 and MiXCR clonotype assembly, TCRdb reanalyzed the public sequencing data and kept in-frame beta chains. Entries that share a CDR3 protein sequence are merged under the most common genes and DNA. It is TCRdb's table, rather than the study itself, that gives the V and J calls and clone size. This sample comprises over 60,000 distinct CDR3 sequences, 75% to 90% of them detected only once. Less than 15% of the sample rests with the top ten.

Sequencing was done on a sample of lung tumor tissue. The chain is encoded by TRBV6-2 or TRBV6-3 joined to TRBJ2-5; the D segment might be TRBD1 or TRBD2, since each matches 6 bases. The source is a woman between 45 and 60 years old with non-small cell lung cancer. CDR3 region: CASKDKGGEETQYF. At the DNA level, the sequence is TGTGCCAGCAAAGACAAGGGGGGAGAGGAGACGCAGTACTTC.